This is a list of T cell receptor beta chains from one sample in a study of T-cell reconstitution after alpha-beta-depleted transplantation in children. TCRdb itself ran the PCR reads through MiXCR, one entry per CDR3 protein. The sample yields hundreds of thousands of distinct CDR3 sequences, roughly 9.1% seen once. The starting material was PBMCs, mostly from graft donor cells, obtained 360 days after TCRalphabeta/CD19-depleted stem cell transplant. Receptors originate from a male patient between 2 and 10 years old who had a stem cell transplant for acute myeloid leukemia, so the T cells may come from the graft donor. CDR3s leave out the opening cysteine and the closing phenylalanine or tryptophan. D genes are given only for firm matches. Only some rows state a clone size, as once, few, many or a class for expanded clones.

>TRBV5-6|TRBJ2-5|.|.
ASFPMTGETQY
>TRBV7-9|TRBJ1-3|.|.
ASSLTGRGNTIY
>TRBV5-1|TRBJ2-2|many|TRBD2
ASSLAGTGELF
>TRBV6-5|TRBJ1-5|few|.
ASSPKNRLLNQPQH
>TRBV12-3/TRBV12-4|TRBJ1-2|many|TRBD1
ASRPGTGGEAYYGYT
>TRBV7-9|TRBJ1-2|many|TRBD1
ASSLGGQGATYGYT
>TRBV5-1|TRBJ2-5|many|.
ASSLSLQETQY
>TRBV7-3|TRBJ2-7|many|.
ASSSSLFPHEQY
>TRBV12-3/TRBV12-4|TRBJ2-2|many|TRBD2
ASSLMLAGEVGELF
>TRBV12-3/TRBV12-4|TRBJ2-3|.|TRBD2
ASSDRLAGGRSDTQY
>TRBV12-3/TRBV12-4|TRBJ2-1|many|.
ASSSLLMDPYNEQF
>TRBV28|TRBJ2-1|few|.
ASSWGGGAHNEQF
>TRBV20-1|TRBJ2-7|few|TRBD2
SARSGRGPYEQY
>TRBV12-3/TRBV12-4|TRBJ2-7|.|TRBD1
ASSLVPGQGGY
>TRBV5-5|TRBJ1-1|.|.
ASSLNPRVTEAF
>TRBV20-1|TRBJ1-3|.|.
SARYTGSGNTIY
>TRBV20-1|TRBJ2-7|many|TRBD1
SAQPDRDYEQY
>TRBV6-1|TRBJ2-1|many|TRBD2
ASRFLAGGPIEQF
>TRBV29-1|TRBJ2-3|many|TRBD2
SARARTSGSGTQY
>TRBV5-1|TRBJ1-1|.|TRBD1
ASSLVPTQGGLGWRNTEAF
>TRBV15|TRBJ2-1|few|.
ATSRDPDQIGFIKGNEQF
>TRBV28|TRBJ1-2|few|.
ASSYQGRYGYT
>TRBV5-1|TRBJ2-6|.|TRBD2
ASSTVGLVAGANVLT
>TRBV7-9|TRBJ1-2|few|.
ASSLETRGGRGYT
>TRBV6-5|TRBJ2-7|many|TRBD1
ASSTSGTGYEQY
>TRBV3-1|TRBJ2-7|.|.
ASCQVLRTSYEQY
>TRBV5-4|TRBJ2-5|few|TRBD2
ASSLSGGLETQY
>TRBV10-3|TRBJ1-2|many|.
AISNTGSYGYT
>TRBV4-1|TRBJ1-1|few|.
ASSQTQGYGTEAF